Described below is a single T cell receptor beta chain sequence and its context. Its target is unknown. The treatment here: 10-day PBMC culture with coronavirus spike peptide pools or control peptides (ViraFEST assay). IL-2 at 8.5 to 10 IU/ml and peptide pools at 9 to 10 ug/ml were added to PBMCs cultured at roughly 2.1 million per well. The Oncomine TCR Beta short-read assay sequenced DNA from cultured CD4+ T cells. TCRdb reanalysed the PCR reads using MiXCR and keeps one entry per CDR3 protein. Among some 16,000 distinct CDR3 sequences listed, roughly 58% were seen once. These data are taken from a study of vaccination and CD4 T cells after COVID-19. Study overall: The convalescents included six males and four females, and among them two were Hispanic while seven were Caucasian. There were two doses of either BNT162b2 or mRNA-1273 vaccine given to participants. As control conditions, cultures were given either a CEFX pool serving as positive control, an HIV-1 Nef pool, or no peptide at all.

CDR1 is DFQATT and CDR2 is SNEGSKA in the germline V gene (reference sequence). CDR3 length: 13 amino acids. Between the trimmed V and J ends, which lost 1 base and 0 bases, there was a span of 4 bases. Sequenced input: CD4+ T cells from blood, cultured in vitro. This sequence was found in a human donor who had recovered from COVID-19. The chain couples TRBV20-1 to TRBJ1-3; D is unresolved. This CDR3 is CSARVPSGNTIYF. CDR3 sequence (DNA): TGCAGTGCTAGAGTGCCCTCTGGAAACACCATATATTTT.